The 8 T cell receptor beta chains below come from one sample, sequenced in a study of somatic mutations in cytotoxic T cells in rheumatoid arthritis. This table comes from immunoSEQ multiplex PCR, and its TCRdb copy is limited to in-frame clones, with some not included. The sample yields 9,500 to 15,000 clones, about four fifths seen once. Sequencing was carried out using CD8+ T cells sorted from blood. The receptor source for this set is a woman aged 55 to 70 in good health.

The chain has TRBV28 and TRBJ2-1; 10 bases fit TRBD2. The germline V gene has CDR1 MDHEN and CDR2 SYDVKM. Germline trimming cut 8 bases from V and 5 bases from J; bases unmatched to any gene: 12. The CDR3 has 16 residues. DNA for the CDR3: TGTGCCAGCCTACGGCTAGCGGGGGAAACAAACAATGAGCAGTTCTTC. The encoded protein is CASLRLAGETNNEQFF.

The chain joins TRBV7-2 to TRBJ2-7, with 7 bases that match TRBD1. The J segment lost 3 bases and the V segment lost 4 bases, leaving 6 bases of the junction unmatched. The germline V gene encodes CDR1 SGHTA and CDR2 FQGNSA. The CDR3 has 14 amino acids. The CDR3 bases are TGTGCCAGCAGCTGGGACAGCTTAAACTACGAGCAGTACGTC. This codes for CASSWDSLNYEQYV.

Here the CDR3 DNA reads TGTGCCAGCAGTTACGTGACAGGATCTTCGGATTCACCCCTCCACTTT. Translated, it gives CASSYVTGSSDSPLHF. The chain has TRBV6-5 and TRBJ1-6; perhaps TRBD1 as D (6 bases). Germline lookup yields CDR1 MNHEY and CDR2 SVGAGI. Trimming left V 2 bases short and J 8 bases short, with 16 bases between. The CDR3 runs to 16 residues.

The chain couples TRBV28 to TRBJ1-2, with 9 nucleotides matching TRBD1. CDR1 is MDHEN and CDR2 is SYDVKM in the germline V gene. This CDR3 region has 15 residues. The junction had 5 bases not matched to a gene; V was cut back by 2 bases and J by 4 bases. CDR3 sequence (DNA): TGTGCCAGCAGTTTAGGGGGACAGGGTAGCTATGGCTACACCTTC. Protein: CASSLGGQGSYGYTF.

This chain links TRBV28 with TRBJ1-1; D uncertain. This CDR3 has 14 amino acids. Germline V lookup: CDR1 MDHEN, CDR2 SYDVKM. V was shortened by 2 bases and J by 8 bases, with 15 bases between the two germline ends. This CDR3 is CASSLIGKDLEAFF. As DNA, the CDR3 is TGTGCCAGCAGTTTAATCGGAAAGGACTTGGAAGCTTTCTTT.

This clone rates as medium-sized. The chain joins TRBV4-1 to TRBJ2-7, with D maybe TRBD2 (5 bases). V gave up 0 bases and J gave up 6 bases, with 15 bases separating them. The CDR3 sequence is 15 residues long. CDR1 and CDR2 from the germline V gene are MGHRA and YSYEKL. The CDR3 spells CASSQDPVSGSEQYF. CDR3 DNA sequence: TGCGCCAGCAGCCAAGATCCAGTTTCGGGATCCGAGCAGTACTTC.

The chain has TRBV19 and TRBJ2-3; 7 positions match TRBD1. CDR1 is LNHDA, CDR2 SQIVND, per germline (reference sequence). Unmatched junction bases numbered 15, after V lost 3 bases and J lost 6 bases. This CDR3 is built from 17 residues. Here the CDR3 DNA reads TGTGCCAGTAGTATGCGTACAGGGGCTCCCCACGTTGATACGCAGTATTTT. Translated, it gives CASSMRTGAPHVDTQYF. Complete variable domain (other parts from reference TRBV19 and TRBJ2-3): DGGITQSPKYLFRKEGQNVTLSCEQNLNHDAMYWYRQDPGQGLRLIYYSQIVNDFQKGDIAEGYSVSREKKESFPLTVTSAQKNPTAFYLCASSMRTGAPHVDTQYFGPGTRLTVL.

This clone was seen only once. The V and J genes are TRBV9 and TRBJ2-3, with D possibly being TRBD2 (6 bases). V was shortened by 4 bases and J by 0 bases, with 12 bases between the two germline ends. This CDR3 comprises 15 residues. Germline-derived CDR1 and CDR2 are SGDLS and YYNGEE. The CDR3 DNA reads TGTGCCAGCAGCCCGGCGGGGACTAGCACAGATACGCAGTATTTT. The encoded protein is CASSPAGTSTDTQYF.